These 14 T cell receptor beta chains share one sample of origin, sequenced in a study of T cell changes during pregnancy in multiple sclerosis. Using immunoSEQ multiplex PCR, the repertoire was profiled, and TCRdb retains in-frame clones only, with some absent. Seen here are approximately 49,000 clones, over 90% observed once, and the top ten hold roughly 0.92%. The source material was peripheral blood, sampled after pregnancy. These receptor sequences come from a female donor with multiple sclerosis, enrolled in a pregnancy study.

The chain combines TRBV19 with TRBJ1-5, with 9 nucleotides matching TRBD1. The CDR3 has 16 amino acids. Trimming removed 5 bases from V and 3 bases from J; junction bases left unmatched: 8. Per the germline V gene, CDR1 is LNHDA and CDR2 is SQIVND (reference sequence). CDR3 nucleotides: TGTGCCAGTAGTCCGGGACAGGGACGGGACAATCAGCCCCAGCATTTT. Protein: CASSPGQGRDNQPQHF.

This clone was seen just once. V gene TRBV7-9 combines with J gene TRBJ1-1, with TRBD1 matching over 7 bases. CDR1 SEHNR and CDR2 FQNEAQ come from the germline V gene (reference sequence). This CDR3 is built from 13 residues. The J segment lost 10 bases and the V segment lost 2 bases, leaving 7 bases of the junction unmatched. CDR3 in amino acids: CASSLLGGHGAFF. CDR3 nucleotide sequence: TGTGCCAGCAGCTTATTAGGGGGCCATGGAGCTTTCTTT.

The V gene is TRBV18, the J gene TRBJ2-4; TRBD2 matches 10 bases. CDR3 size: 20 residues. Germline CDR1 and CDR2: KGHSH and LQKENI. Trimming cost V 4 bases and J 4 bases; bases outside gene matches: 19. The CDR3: CASSRGRDSGLAVSKNIQYF. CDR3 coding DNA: TGTGCCAGCTCACGAGGGAGGGACAGCGGACTAGCGGTTTCAAAAAACATTCAGTACTTC. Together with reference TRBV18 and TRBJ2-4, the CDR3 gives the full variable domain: NAGVMQNPRHLVRRRGQEARLRCSPMKGHSHVYWYRQLPEEGLKFMVYLQKENIIDESGMPKERFSAEFPKEGPSILRIQQVVRGDSAAYFCASSRGRDSGLAVSKNIQYFGAGTRLSVL.

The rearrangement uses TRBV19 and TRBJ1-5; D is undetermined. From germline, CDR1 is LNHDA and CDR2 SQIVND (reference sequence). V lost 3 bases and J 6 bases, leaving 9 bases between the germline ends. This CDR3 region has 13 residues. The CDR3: CASSIRGVQPQHF. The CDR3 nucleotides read TGTGCCAGTAGTATCCGAGGCGTTCAGCCCCAGCATTTT.

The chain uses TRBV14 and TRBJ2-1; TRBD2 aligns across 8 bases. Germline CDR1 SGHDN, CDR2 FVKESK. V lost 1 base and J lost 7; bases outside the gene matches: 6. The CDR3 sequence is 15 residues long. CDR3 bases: TGTGCCAGCAGCCAAGTAGCGGGGTCTTGGAATGAGCAGTTCTTC. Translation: CASSQVAGSWNEQFF.

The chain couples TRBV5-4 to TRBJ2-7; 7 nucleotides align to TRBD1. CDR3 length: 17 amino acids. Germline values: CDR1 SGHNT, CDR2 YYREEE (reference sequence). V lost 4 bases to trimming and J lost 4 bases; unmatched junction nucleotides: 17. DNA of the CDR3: TGTGCCAGCAGCCCACTGGTTGCCGGGACAGACCCTTACGAGCAGTACTTC. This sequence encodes CASSPLVAGTDPYEQYF.

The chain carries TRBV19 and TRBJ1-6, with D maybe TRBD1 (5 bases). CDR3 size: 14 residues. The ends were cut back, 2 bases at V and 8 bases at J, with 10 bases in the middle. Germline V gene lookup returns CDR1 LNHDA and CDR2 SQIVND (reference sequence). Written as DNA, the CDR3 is TGTGCCAGTAGTATACAGGGCTCCGATTCACCCCTCCACTTT. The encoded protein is CASSIQGSDSPLHF.

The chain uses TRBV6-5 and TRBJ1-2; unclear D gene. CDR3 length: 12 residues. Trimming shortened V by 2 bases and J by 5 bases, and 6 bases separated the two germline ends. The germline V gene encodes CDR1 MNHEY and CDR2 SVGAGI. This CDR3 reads CASSYRGYGYTF. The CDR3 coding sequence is TGTGCCAGCAGTTACCGAGGGTATGGCTACACCTTC.

CDR3 region: CASSPITGAFYNSPLHF. The DNA for the CDR3 is TGTGCCAGCAGCCCCATAACAGGGGCCTTCTATAATTCACCCCTCCACTTT. V and J are TRBV11-2 and TRBJ1-6, with 7 bases matching TRBD1. Germline V gives CDR1 SGHAT, CDR2 FQNNGV. The CDR3 is made up of 17 amino acids. V gave up 5 bases and J gave up 3 bases; unmatched junction bases: 10.

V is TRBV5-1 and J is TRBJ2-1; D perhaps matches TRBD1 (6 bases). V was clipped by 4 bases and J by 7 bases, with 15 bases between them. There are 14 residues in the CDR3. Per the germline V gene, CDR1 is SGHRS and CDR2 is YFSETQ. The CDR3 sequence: CASSLLDRGNEQFF. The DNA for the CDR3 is TGCGCCAGCAGCCTCTTAGATAGGGGGAATGAGCAGTTCTTC.

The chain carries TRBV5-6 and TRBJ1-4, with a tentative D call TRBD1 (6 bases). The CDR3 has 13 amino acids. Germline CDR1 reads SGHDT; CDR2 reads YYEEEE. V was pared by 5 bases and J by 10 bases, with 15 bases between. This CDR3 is CASSSGTRGKLFF. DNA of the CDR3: TGTGCCAGCAGTTCCGGGACAAGGGGAAAACTGTTTTTT.

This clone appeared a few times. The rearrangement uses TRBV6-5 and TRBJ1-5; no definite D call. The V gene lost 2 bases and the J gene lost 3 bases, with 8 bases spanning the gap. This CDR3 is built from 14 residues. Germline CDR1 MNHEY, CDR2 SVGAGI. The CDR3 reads CASSYGATNQPQHF. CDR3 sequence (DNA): TGTGCCAGCAGTTACGGAGCCACCAATCAGCCCCAGCATTTT.

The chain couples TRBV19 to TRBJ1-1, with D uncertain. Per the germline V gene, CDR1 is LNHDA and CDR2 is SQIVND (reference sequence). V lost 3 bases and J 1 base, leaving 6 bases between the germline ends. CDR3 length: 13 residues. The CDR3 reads CASSIRGNTEAFF. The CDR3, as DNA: TGTGCCAGTAGTATCCGGGGGAACACTGAAGCTTTCTTT. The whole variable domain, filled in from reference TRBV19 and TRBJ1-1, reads DGGITQSPKYLFRKEGQNVTLSCEQNLNHDAMYWYRQDPGQGLRLIYYSQIVNDFQKGDIAEGYSVSREKKESFPLTVTSAQKNPTAFYLCASSIRGNTEAFFGQGTRLTVV.

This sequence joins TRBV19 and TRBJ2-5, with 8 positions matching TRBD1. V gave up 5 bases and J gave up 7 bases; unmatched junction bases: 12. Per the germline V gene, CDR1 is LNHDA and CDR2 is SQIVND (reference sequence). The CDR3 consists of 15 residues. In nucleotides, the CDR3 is TGTGCCAGTAGTGTCGGGACAGGAATAGGAGGGACCCAGTACTTC. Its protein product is CASSVGTGIGGTQYF.